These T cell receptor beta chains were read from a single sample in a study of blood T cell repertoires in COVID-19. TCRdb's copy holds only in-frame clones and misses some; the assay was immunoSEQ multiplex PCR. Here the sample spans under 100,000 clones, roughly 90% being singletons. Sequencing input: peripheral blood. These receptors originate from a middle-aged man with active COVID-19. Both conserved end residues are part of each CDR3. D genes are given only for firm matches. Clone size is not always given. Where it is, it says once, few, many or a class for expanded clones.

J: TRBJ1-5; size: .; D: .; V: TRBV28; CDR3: CASKGGGTTNQPQHF; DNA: TGTGCCAGCAAAGGTGGGGGGACCACCAATCAGCCCCAGCATTTT
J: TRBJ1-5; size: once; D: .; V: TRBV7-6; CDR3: CASSLNGDRNQPQHF; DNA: TGTGCCAGCAGCTTGAACGGCGACAGAAATCAGCCCCAGCATTTT
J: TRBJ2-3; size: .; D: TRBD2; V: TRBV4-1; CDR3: CASSSGTNTDTQYF; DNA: TGCGCCAGCAGCTCCGGGACTAACACAGATACGCAGTATTTT
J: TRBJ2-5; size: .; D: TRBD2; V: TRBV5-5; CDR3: CASSLVPGGRETQYF; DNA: TGTGCCAGCAGCTTGGTGCCGGGAGGGAGGGAGACCCAGTACTTC
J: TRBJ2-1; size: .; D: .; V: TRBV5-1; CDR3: CASSQGLGSDEQFF; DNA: TGCGCCAGCAGCCAGGGACTGGGCTCCGATGAGCAGTTCTTC
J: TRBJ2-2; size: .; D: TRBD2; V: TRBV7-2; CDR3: CASSRTSWNTGELFF; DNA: TGTGCCAGCAGCCGGACTAGCTGGAACACCGGGGAGCTGTTTTTT
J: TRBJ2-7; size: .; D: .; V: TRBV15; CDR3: CATSREKGYEQYF; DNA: TGTGCCACCAGCAGAGAAAAGGGGTACGAGCAGTACTTC
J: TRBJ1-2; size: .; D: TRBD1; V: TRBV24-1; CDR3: CATSDGTGGYYGYTF; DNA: TGTGCCACCAGTGACGGGACAGGGGGCTACTATGGCTACACCTTC
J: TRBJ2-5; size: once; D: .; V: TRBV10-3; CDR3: CAISESRGAETQYF; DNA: TGTGCCATCAGTGAGTCTCGGGGAGCGGAGACCCAGTACTTC
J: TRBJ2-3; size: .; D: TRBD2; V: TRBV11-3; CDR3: CASSRTSGANTDTQYF; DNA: TGTGCCAGCAGCCGGACTAGCGGGGCTAACACAGATACGCAGTATTTT